These 27 T cell receptor beta chains originate from one sample sequenced in a study of T cell repertoires in ileal Crohn's disease. TCRdb's copy holds only in-frame clones and misses some; the assay was immunoSEQ multiplex PCR. The sample consists of 970 or so clones, 65% to 90% of them appearing once. The sequenced sample was ileal tissue. The receptors come from an adult with Crohn's disease.

V and J are TRBV6-5 and TRBJ1-2, with 7 positions matching TRBD1. After removal of 4 bases from V and 8 bases from J, the junction contained 7 bases not matched to a gene. The CDR3 contains 13 residues. From germline, CDR1 is MNHEY and CDR2 SVGAGI. The CDR3, as DNA: TGTGCCAGCAGTTTCGACAGGGAGCGAGGCTACACCTTC. It specifies CASSFDRERGYTF.

The rearrangement uses TRBV30 and TRBJ1-1; D not certain. V lost 2 bases and J 8 bases, leaving 9 bases between the germline ends. Germline V gene sequence: CDR1 GTSNPN, CDR2 SVGIG (reference sequence). There are 11 residues in the CDR3. The CDR3 protein is CAWSSSVEAFF. For the CDR3, the DNA is TGTGCCTGGAGTTCGTCCGTCGAAGCTTTCTTT.

The rearrangement joins TRBV6-6 to TRBJ1-3; D perhaps matches TRBD1 (6 bases). Germline V gives CDR1 MNHNY, CDR2 SVGAGI (reference sequence). The CDR3 extends over 15 amino acids. Trimming removed 5 bases at V and 2 bases at J, with 13 bases between. CDR3 loop: CASSQQGSPGNTIYF. The CDR3 region has the DNA TGTGCCAGCAGTCAACAGGGTTCCCCTGGAAACACCATATATTTT.

This chain's CDR3 is CASSSQQGEDNEQFF. The CDR3, as DNA: TGTGCCAGCTCCTCTCAACAGGGGGAAGACAATGAGCAGTTCTTC. The chain links TRBV6-6 to TRBJ2-1; TRBD1 matches at 8 bases. The CDR3 is made up of 15 amino acids. The germline V gene has CDR1 MNHNY and CDR2 SVGAGI (reference sequence). Unmatched junction bases numbered 11, after V lost 8 bases and J lost 5 bases.

The J gene is TRBJ2-5, the V gene TRBV15; D call uncertain. Trimming removed 1 base at V and 2 bases at J, with 8 bases between. Germline V lookup: CDR1 LNHNV, CDR2 YYDKDF (reference sequence). CDR3 length: 14 residues. In DNA, the CDR3 is TGTGCCACCAGCAGAGTCGACACTCAAGAGACCCAGTACTTC. Translated, it gives CATSRVDTQETQYF.

The chain employs TRBV6-6 and TRBJ2-5; possible D gene TRBD2, 6 bases. Deletions cut 5 bases from V and 5 bases from J, with 12 bases between. This CDR3 is built from 13 residues. The germline CDR1 and CDR2 sequences are MNHNY and SVGAGI (reference sequence). CDR3 bases: TGTGCCAGCAGTGTACTAGCTGTTGAGACCCAGTACTTC. Its translation: CASSVLAVETQYF.

This clone is a singleton in its sample. DNA for the CDR3: TGTGCCAGCAGTCCTCTGACAGGGACCGAGCAGTACTTC. This sequence encodes CASSPLTGTEQYF. The rearrangement uses TRBV28 and TRBJ2-7; 7 bases fit TRBD1. The length of the CDR3 is 13 residues. V shed 5 bases, J shed 6 bases, and the junction held 7 bases outside the gene matches. Germline V CDR1 and CDR2: MDHEN, SYDVKM.

The chain recombines TRBV5-1 with TRBJ2-1, with 7 bases identical to TRBD2. V was pared by 4 bases and J by 4 bases, with 8 bases of the junction left unmatched. From germline, CDR1 is SGHRS and CDR2 YFSETQ. This CDR3 region has 15 residues. The CDR3 DNA reads TGCGCCAGCAGCCTGGGAGGGTCTTTTTACAATGAGCAGTTCTTC. Its protein is CASSLGGSFYNEQFF.

The chain uses TRBV4-2 and TRBJ1-4; perhaps TRBD1 as D (6 bases). Germline CDR1 LGHNA, CDR2 YNFKEQ. CDR3 length: 15 residues. V was pared by 6 bases and J by 3 bases, with 14 bases between. CDR3: CASRKQGRSNEKLFF. CDR3 coding DNA: TGTGCCAGCAGGAAACAGGGACGATCTAATGAAAAACTGTTTTTT.

This rearrangement joins TRBV15 to TRBJ1-5, with TRBD1 matching over 7 bases. V shed 3 bases and J 2 bases; nucleotides not matched to a gene: 7. In germline, CDR1 is LNHNV, CDR2 YYDKDF (reference sequence). This CDR3 is 16 amino acids long. In DNA, the CDR3 is TGTGCCACCAGCAGGGGGGACAGAGGGGGCAATCAGCCCCAGCATTTT. Amino acids: CATSRGDRGGNQPQHF. Full variable domain (outside the CDR3, taken from reference TRBV15 and TRBJ1-5): DAMVIQNPRYQVTQFGKPVTLSCSQTLNHNVMYWYQQKSSQAPKLLFHYYDKDFNNEADTPDNFQSRRPNTSFCFLDIRSPGLGDTAMYLCATSRGDRGGNQPQHFGDGTRLSIL.

The rearrangement links TRBV28 to TRBJ2-7, with D possibly TRBD1 on 5 matching bases. Trimming stripped 8 bases from V and 7 bases from J, with 21 bases between. Germline loops: CDR1 MDHEN, CDR2 SYDVKM. The CDR3 covers 14 residues. This chain's CDR3 is CASRLGPLTKEQYF. In DNA, the CDR3 is TGTGCCAGCCGCTTGGGGCCACTTACCAAGGAGCAGTACTTC.

This clone was recorded once. The chain combines TRBV5-1 with TRBJ1-2; 11 bases agree with TRBD1. There are 13 residues in the CDR3. The V segment lost 5 bases and the J segment 8 bases; nucleotides outside the gene matches: 5. Germline V gives CDR1 SGHRS, CDR2 YFSETQ. In DNA form, the CDR3 reads TGCGCCAGCAGTGTGGACAGGGGGCGAGGCTACACCTTC. This codes for CASSVDRGRGYTF. Complete variable domain (other parts from reference TRBV5-1 and TRBJ1-2): KAGVTQTPRYLIKTRGQQVTLSCSPISGHRSVSWYQQTPGQGLQFLFEYFSETQRNKGNFPGRFSGRQFSNSRSEMNVSTLELGDSALYLCASSVDRGRGYTFGSGTRLTVV.

V usage is TRBV7-9 and J usage is TRBJ1-5; a possible D gene is TRBD1 (5 bases). The CDR3 consists of 15 residues. From germline, CDR1 is SEHNR and CDR2 FQNEAQ (reference sequence). V lost 5 bases and J lost 6, with 17 bases in between. Here the CDR3 DNA reads TGTGCCAGCAGCCCTGGCCGAATAGGGGTTCAGCCCCAGCATTTT. Encoded protein: CASSPGRIGVQPQHF.

This chain joins TRBV11-2 and TRBJ2-7, with 11 bases aligning to TRBD1. Germline CDR1 and CDR2: SGHAT and FQNNGV. The trim removed 6 bases at V and 4 bases at J, leaving 5 bases unmatched. CDR3 length equals 14 residues. The CDR3 nucleotides read TGTGCCAGCAGACAAGGACAGGGGGCATACGAGCAGTACTTC. Translated, it gives CASRQGQGAYEQYF.

The V and J genes are TRBV6-4 and TRBJ2-3, with 11 positions matching TRBD2. V was clipped by 3 bases and J by 3 bases; unmatched bases: 2. CDR3 length equals 15 residues. The germline gives CDR1 MRHNA, CDR2 SNTAGT. CDR3 sequence: CASSDSGGATDTQYF. In nucleotides, the CDR3 is TGTGCCAGCAGTGATAGCGGGGGGGCTACAGATACGCAGTATTTT.

This clone has a handful of counts. The rearrangement joins TRBV6-5 to TRBJ2-7; possible D gene TRBD2, 5 bases. The CDR3 sequence is 15 residues long. V was trimmed by 2 bases and J by 6 bases, leaving 17 bases between them. Germline V gene data show CDR1 as MNHEY and CDR2 as SVGAGI. The CDR3 region is CASSYSSGAASEQYF. The CDR3 bases are TGTGCCAGCAGTTACAGCAGCGGCGCAGCCTCCGAGCAGTACTTC.

The rearrangement uses TRBV15 and TRBJ1-2, with 7 bases fitting TRBD1. The CDR3 is made up of 14 amino acids. V lost 1 base, J lost 8 bases, and 7 bases stayed unmatched. Germline CDR1 and CDR2: LNHNV and YYDKDF (reference sequence). The DNA of the CDR3 is TGTGCCACCAGCAGAGTTGAGGGGGCGCGCGGCTACACCTTC. Protein: CATSRVEGARGYTF. The full variable domain, in which reference TRBV15 and TRBJ1-2 provide the parts outside the CDR3, is DAMVIQNPRYQVTQFGKPVTLSCSQTLNHNVMYWYQQKSSQAPKLLFHYYDKDFNNEADTPDNFQSRRPNTSFCFLDIRSPGLGDTAMYLCATSRVEGARGYTFGSGTRLTVV.

The chain couples TRBV7-9 to TRBJ2-7; 8 bases line up with TRBD2. The CDR3 spans 17 residues. After removal of 3 bases from V and 0 bases from J, the junction contained 10 bases not matched to a gene. Germline V gene lookup returns CDR1 SEHNR and CDR2 FQNEAQ (reference sequence). CDR3 bases: TGTGCCAGCAGCTTCGAGGTTGGCGGACTAGCCTCCTACGAGCAGTACTTC. Protein sequence: CASSFEVGGLASYEQYF.

The rearrangement joins TRBV6-1 to TRBJ1-1, with unresolved D. Between the trimmed V and J ends, which lost 6 bases and 0 bases, there was a span of 8 bases. The CDR3 length is 13 residues. CDR1 and CDR2 (germline): MNHNS, SASEGT. CDR3 in DNA: TGTGCCAGCAGGAACAGCATGAACACTGAAGCTTTCTTT. It codes for CASRNSMNTEAFF.

The chain couples TRBV7-2 to TRBJ1-5; 7 bases agree with TRBD1. This CDR3 has 14 amino acids. Germline V gene lookup returns CDR1 SGHTA and CDR2 FQGNSA. J was trimmed by 4 bases and V by 6 bases; bases with no gene match: 6. For the CDR3, the DNA is TGTGCCAGCAGTTGGGGGACAGTTAATCAGCCCCAGCATTTT. Its translation: CASSWGTVNQPQHF.

The chain links TRBV15 to TRBJ2-7; perhaps TRBD2 as D (6 bases). This CDR3 contains 14 residues. Trimming shortened V by 1 base and J by 1 base, and 8 bases separated the two germline ends. Germline CDR1 reads LNHNV; CDR2 reads YYDKDF (reference sequence). The CDR3 DNA reads as TGTGCCACCAGCAGAGGGGGGGATTCCTACGAGCAGTACTTC. Its protein is CATSRGGDSYEQYF.

The chain recombines TRBV5-1 with TRBJ2-3; D might be TRBD2 (6 bases). The CDR3 runs 16 residues. Germline CDR1 SGHRS, CDR2 YFSETQ. V was clipped by 4 bases and J by 5 bases, with 20 bases between them. This CDR3 reads CASSQGGAVLGDTQYF. The CDR3 DNA reads TGCGCCAGCAGCCAAGGAGGGGCCGTCTTGGGAGATACGCAGTATTTT.

This clone appeared a few times. The rearrangement joins TRBV30 to TRBJ2-7, with 10 bases matching TRBD1. After removal of 3 bases from V and 2 bases from J, the junction contained 4 bases not matched to a gene. Germline values: CDR1 GTSNPN, CDR2 SVGIG (reference sequence). The CDR3 has 14 amino acids. In nucleotides, the CDR3 is TGTGCCTGGAGCCCCGGGACAGGGGCCTACGAGCAGTACTTC. Translating it yields CAWSPGTGAYEQYF.

The gene calls are TRBV5-1 and TRBJ2-7; TRBD2 matches at 10 bases. The CDR3 runs to 14 residues. CDR1 and CDR2 (germline): SGHRS, YFSETQ. The ends lost 0 bases at V and 9 bases at J; junction bases unmatched: 6. CDR3 nucleotides: TGCGCCAGCAGCTTGGGGCTAGCGGGGGAGGTGCAGTACTTC. Amino acids: CASSLGLAGEVQYF.

This clone rates as hyperexpanded. This chain joins TRBV4-2 and TRBJ2-7, with 11 bases that match TRBD2. From germline, CDR1 is LGHNA and CDR2 YNFKEQ. V lost 3 bases and J lost 2; bases outside the gene matches: 3. This CDR3 is built from 15 residues. The CDR3 coding sequence is TGTGCCAGCAGCCACTTTAGCGGGGGGGCCTACGAGCAGTACTTC. Its protein is CASSHFSGGAYEQYF.

Only a few counts were recorded for this clone. The chain employs TRBV7-2 and TRBJ2-3; D possibly corresponds to TRBD1 (5 bases). The V gene lost 3 bases and the J gene lost 1 base, with 11 bases spanning the gap. This CDR3 has 15 amino acids. Germline loops: CDR1 SGHTA, CDR2 FQGNSA. DNA of the CDR3: TGTGCCAGCAGCTTCAGGGATCCCCGCACAGATACGCAGTATTTT. Protein product: CASSFRDPRTDTQYF. The variable domain in full, with the rest retrieved from reference TRBV7-2 and TRBJ2-3, is GAGVSQSPSNKVTEKGKDVELRCDPISGHTALYWYRQSLGQGLEFLIYFQGNSAPDKSGLPSDRFSAERTGGSVSTLTIQRTQQEDSAVYLCASSFRDPRTDTQYFGPGTRLTVL.

The chain links TRBV15 to TRBJ2-3; possible D gene TRBD1, 5 bases. Germline V gives CDR1 LNHNV, CDR2 YYDKDF (reference sequence). V lost 2 bases, J lost 3 bases, and 21 bases lay in between. This CDR3 has 18 amino acids. CDR3 amino acids: CATSRFGLPLGLTDTQYF. CDR3 bases: TGTGCCACCAGCAGATTTGGCCTCCCGCTGGGGCTAACAGATACGCAGTATTTT.